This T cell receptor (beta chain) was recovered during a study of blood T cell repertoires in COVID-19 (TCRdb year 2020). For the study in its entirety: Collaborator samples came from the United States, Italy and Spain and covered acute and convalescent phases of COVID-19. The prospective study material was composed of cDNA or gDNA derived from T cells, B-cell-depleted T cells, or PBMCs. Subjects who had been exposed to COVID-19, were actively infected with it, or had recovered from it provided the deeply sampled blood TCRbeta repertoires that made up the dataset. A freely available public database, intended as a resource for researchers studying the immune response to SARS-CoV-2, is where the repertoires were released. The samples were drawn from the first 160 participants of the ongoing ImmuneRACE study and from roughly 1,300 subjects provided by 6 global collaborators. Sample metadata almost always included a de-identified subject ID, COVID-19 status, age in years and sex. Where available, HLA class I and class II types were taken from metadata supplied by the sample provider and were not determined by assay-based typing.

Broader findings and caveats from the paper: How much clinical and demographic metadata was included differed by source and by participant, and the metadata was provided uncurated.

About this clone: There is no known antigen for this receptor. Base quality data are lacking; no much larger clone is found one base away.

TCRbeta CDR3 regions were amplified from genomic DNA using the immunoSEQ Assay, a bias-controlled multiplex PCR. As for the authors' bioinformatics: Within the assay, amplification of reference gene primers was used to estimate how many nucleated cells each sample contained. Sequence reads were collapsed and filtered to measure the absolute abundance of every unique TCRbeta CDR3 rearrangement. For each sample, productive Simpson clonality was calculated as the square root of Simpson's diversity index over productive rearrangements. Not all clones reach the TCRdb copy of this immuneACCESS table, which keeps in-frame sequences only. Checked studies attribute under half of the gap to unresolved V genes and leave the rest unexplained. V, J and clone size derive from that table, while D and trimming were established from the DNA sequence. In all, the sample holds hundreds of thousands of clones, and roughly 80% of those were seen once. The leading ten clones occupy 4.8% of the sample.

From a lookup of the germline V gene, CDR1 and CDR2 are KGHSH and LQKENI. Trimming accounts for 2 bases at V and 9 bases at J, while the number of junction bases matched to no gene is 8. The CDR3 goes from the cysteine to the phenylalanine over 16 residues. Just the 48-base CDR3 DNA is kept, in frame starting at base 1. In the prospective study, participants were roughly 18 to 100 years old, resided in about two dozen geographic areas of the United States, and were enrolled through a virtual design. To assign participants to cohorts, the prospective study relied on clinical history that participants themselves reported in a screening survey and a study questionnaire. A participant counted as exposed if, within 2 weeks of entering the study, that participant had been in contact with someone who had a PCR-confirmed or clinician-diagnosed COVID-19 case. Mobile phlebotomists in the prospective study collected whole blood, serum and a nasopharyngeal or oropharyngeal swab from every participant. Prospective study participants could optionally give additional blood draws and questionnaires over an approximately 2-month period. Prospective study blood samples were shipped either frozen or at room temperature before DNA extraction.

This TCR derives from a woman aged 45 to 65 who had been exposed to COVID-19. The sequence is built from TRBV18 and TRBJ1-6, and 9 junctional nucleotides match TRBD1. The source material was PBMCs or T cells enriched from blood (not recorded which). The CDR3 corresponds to CASSPGTGGLSSPLHF. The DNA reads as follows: TGTGCCAGCTCACCAGGCACAGGGGGCCTTAGTTCACCCCTCCACTTT.